This T cell receptor beta chain was sequenced during a study of T cell responses to AZD1222 COVID-19 vaccine. TCRdb's copy holds only in-frame clones and misses some; the assay was immunoSEQ multiplex PCR. The data contain about 160,000 clones, roughly nine tenths of them singletons. As for this clone: Its specificity is not known.

Findings of the study overall: Nearly half of the spike-specific TCRs reportedly recognize variant regions that carry no mutations. Clonal diversity was possibly underestimated, and white British individuals and females predominated among donors.

CDR1 is MNHEY and CDR2 is SMNVEV in the germline V gene (reference sequence). V lost 9 bases, J lost 4 bases, and 5 bases stayed unmatched. This CDR3 has 13 amino acids. The source is an adult in good health. The V call is TRBV27, the J call TRBJ1-4, with 7 bases aligning to TRBD1. The sample here was peripheral blood, taken on day 0 of AZD1222 vaccination. CDR3 in amino acids: CASKGQSNEKLFF. CDR3 nucleotides: TGTGCCAGTAAGGGACAGAGTAATGAAAAACTGTTTTTT.